Listed below are T cell receptor beta chains from one sample, sequenced in a study of cytomegalovirus exposure and HLA in healthy donors. TCRdb's table, derived via immunoSEQ multiplex PCR, lists solely in-frame clones and lacks some. The table lists some 150,000 clones, roughly four fifths of them singletons. The sequenced sample was PBMCs. All receptors come from a female donor in good health and CMV-seronegative. The CDR3 runs from the conserved cysteine through the conserved F or W. Each record gives: J gene, D gene, clone size, V gene, CDR3 DNA, CDR3 protein. A D gene is named only where the DNA matches it firmly. Size values are once, few and many counts, or a class for expanded clones, and some rows have none.

TRBJ2-5,.,once,TRBV6-5,TGTGCCAGCAGTTACTTCGCACAGAACCGAGAGACCCAGTACTTC,CASSYFAQNRETQYF
TRBJ1-3,TRBD1,.,TRBV4-3,TGCGCCAGCAGCCTATCCCACGGGACAGGGTCGCGAAACACCATATATTTT,CASSLSHGTGSRNTIYF
TRBJ2-7,TRBD2,.,TRBV4-3,TGCGCCAGCAGCCAAGCGGGAGGGGCTGCTATGGAGCAGTACTTC,CASSQAGGAAMEQYF
TRBJ1-5,.,.,TRBV4-2,TGTGCCAGCAGCCAGGCCGGGACAAATAATCAGCCCCAGCATTTT,CASSQAGTNNQPQHF
TRBJ1-4,TRBD1,.,TRBV19,TGTGCCAGTAGGAGAACCGGGACAGGGGGAGAAAAACTGTTTTTT,CASRRTGTGGEKLFF
TRBJ2-3,TRBD2,.,TRBV4-2,TGTGCCAGCAGCCCTCATAGCGGGGGGGGAGATACGCAGTATTTT,CASSPHSGGGDTQYF
TRBJ2-7,.,.,TRBV7-9,TGTGCCAGCAGCCCGGGACTGGACACCTACGAGCAGTACTTC,CASSPGLDTYEQYF
TRBJ2-7,.,few,TRBV19,TGTGCCAGTAGTATAGCCCCCACAGGCTCCTACGAGCAGTACTTC,CASSIAPTGSYEQYF
TRBJ1-2,.,.,TRBV11-2,TGTGCCAGCAGCTTAGAATCAGGGTATGGCTACACCTTC,CASSLESGYGYTF
TRBJ1-1,.,once,TRBV30,TGTGCCTACAGGGTTAGGATTGAAGCTTTCTTT,CAYRVRIEAFF
TRBJ2-5,TRBD2,few,TRBV2,TGTGCCAGCAAGAGGACTAGCGGGGTGTTGGAGACCCAGTACTTC,CASKRTSGVLETQYF
TRBJ2-7,.,.,TRBV4-2,TGTGCCAGCAGCCGCGAACTGAGTGTGGTCTACGAGCAGTACTTC,CASSRELSVVYEQYF
TRBJ2-1,.,.,TRBV7-7,TGTGCCAGCAGCTATGACAGGTTCAATGAGCAGTTCTTC,CASSYDRFNEQFF
TRBJ2-3,TRBD2,.,TRBV7-9,TGTGCCAGCAGCGAGCGACTAGCGGATGCAGATACGCAGTATTTT,CASSERLADADTQYF
TRBJ2-7,.,.,TRBV5-6,TGTGCCAGCAGCTTAGGGGGGGACGAGCAGTACTTC,CASSLGGDEQYF
TRBJ2-7,TRBD1,.,TRBV7-9,TGTGCCAGCAGGTCGGACAGGGACTCCTACGAGCAGTACTTC,CASRSDRDSYEQYF
TRBJ2-2,TRBD1,few,TRBV27,TGTGCCAGCAGACCCCCTTCCGGGACAGGAAGCACCGGGGAGCTGTTTTTT,CASRPPSGTGSTGELFF
TRBJ1-6,.,.,TRBV30,TGTGCCTGGAGTGTACAATTTTCACCCCTCCACTTT,CAWSVQFSPLHF
TRBJ1-2,.,.,TRBV21-1,TGTGCCAGCAGCAAAGTAGCAGGGTTAAGGTATGGCTACACCTTC,CASSKVAGLRYGYTF
TRBJ2-2,TRBD2,.,TRBV7-2,TGTGCCAGCAGCTTACGACTAGCGGCTACCGGGGAGCTGTTTTTT,CASSLRLAATGELFF
TRBJ2-3,.,.,TRBV6-6,TGTGCCAGCAGTTCGAGTAGCGTTAGCACAGATACGCAGTATTTT,CASSSSSVSTDTQYF
TRBJ2-5,TRBD2,.,TRBV29-1,TGCAGCGTCCTACTAGCGGGGGGGCAAACCCAGTACTTC,CSVLLAGGQTQYF
TRBJ2-6,.,few,TRBV19,TGTGCCAGTAGTAAACAGGGTACTTCTGGGGCCAACGTCCTGACTTTC,CASSKQGTSGANVLTF
TRBJ2-2,.,.,TRBV6-5,TGTGCCAGCAGTTCCAGGGATTTCGGCGGGGAGCTGTTTTTT,CASSSRDFGGELFF
TRBJ2-1,.,.,TRBV14,TGTGCCAGCAGCGCCCAGCACAGCGGCAATGAGCAGTTCTTC,CASSAQHSGNEQFF
TRBJ2-5,TRBD2,few,TRBV6-1,TGTGCCAGCAGTGCGCTGGGGGGGGTAGGAGAGACCCAGTACTTC,CASSALGGVGETQYF
TRBJ2-1,.,.,TRBV7-3,TGTGCCAGCAGACCGGACGGGGGATCCTACAATGAGCAGTTCTTC,CASRPDGGSYNEQFF
TRBJ2-3,TRBD2,few,TRBV5-5,TGTGCCAGCAGCTCAACTAGCGGGGGGGCTAGCACAGATACGCAGTATTTT,CASSSTSGGASTDTQYF
TRBJ2-1,.,.,TRBV6-4,TGTGCCAGCAGTTCTAGCGCGGTTGGTGAGCAGTTCTTC,CASSSSAVGEQFF
TRBJ1-1,.,.,TRBV19,TGTGCCTCGGACAGTATGGTTGGCGCTGAAGCTTTCTTT,CASDSMVGAEAFF
TRBJ1-3,.,once,TRBV7-2,TGTGCCAGCAGCTCATCACTGACAGGTTCCATATATTTT,CASSSSLTGSIYF
TRBJ2-3,.,once,TRBV4-2,TGTGCCAGCAGCCAAAGGCCAGGTCCCAGCACAGATACGCAGTATTTT,CASSQRPGPSTDTQYF
TRBJ2-2,.,few,TRBV18,TGTGCCAGCTCAGAGGAGCTATACACCGGGGAGCTGTTTTTT,CASSEELYTGELFF
TRBJ2-7,.,.,TRBV2,TGTGCCAGCGGAAGACCAGGGTTCGACCACGAGCAGTACTTC,CASGRPGFDHEQYF
TRBJ2-1,.,once,TRBV28,TGTGCCAGCAGTACTGGGAGTGGTGAGCAGTTCTTC,CASSTGSGEQFF
TRBJ2-7,TRBD2,once,TRBV4-3,TGCGCCAGCAGCCAAGAGGGGAGCGGGAGGGCCTACGAGCAGTACTTC,CASSQEGSGRAYEQYF
TRBJ2-7,.,.,TRBV5-4,TGTGCCAGCAGTTTTGCAGGTGGTTCCTACGAGCAGTACTTC,CASSFAGGSYEQYF